These 10 T cell receptor beta chains came from one sample sequenced in a study of blood T cell repertoires in COVID-19. Sequenced by immunoSEQ multiplex PCR; TCRdb stores in-frame clones only, minus some. Of more than 250,000 clones listed, about 91% were seen once; the top ten hold 0.95% to 1.5%. Sequencing used PBMCs or T cells enriched from blood (not recorded which). Receptor source: a woman in her thirties or forties with acute COVID-19.

V and J are TRBV9 and TRBJ1-3; D is undetermined. V was pared by 2 bases and J by 4 bases, with 4 bases between. This CDR3 region has 12 residues. Germline lookup yields CDR1 SGDLS and CDR2 YYNGEE. The CDR3 loop reads CASSVPGNTIYF. The CDR3 DNA reads TGTGCCAGCAGCGTTCCAGGAAACACCATATATTTT.

V gene TRBV11-2 combines with J gene TRBJ2-6, with TRBD1 as a possible D gene (5 bases). Trimming removed 5 bases at V and 0 bases at J, with 8 bases between. This CDR3 is 15 amino acids long. Germline-derived CDR1 and CDR2 are SGHAT and FQNNGV. As DNA, the CDR3 is TGTGCCAGCAGCCGCGACAGCTCTGGGGCCAACGTCCTGACTTTC. Amino acid sequence: CASSRDSSGANVLTF.

The chain combines TRBV30 with TRBJ1-6, with 7 bases aligning to TRBD1. J gave up 7 bases and V 4 bases, and 4 bases lay outside the gene matches. CDR1 GTSNPN and CDR2 SVGIG come from the germline V gene (reference sequence). There are 13 residues in the CDR3. As DNA, the CDR3 is TGTGCCTGGACGGGACAGCCCAATTCACCCCTCCACTTT. This codes for CAWTGQPNSPLHF.

V and J are TRBV30 and TRBJ2-1; the match to TRBD2 covers 14 bases. This CDR3 is built from 19 residues. Losses at the gene ends were 3 bases for V and 0 bases for J; bases not matched to a gene: 10. Per germline, CDR1 GTSNPN and CDR2 SVGIG (reference sequence). The CDR3 here is CAWSAGLAGGSSSYNEQFF. The CDR3 region has the DNA TGTGCCTGGAGCGCCGGACTAGCGGGAGGTTCGAGCTCCTACAATGAGCAGTTCTTC.

J is TRBJ1-2 and V is TRBV27, with a possible D match to TRBD1 (5 bases). The CDR3 covers 15 residues. V lost 3 bases and J lost 4, with 15 bases in between. Germline CDR1 is MNHEY and CDR2 is SMNVEV (reference sequence). DNA for the CDR3: TGTGCCAGCAGTTTTTGGGGGGGAGGGGCCTATGGCTACACCTTC. It encodes CASSFWGGGAYGYTF.

The CDR3 sequence: CASSSRGGDQPQHF. The DNA for the CDR3 is TGTGCCAGCAGCAGTCGAGGGGGAGATCAGCCCCAGCATTTT. This chain connects TRBV3-1 (or the pseudogene TRBV3-2) to TRBJ1-5, with a tentative D call TRBD1 (6 bases). Looked up from germline, CDR1 is LGHDT and CDR2 is YNNKEL (reference sequence). The CDR3 runs to 14 residues. The V end was cut by 5 bases, the J end by 5 bases, with 13 bases between.

This chain uses TRBV11-2 with TRBJ1-4, with no clear D. The germline V gene encodes CDR1 SGHAT and CDR2 FQNNGV. The CDR3 runs to 13 residues. Trimming cost V 5 bases and J 5 bases, with 9 bases left between them. DNA for the CDR3: TGTGCCAGCAGCCCCCGGTACAATGAAAAACTGTTTTTT. Translating gives CASSPRYNEKLFF.

CDR3 DNA: TGTGCCAGCAGCTTGTCGCTAGCGGGAGATACGCAGTATTTT. This codes for CASSLSLAGDTQYF. This chain joins TRBV5-4 and TRBJ2-3; 8 positions agree with TRBD2. This CDR3 is 14 amino acids long. Germline CDR1 is SGHNT and CDR2 is YYREEE (reference sequence). Trimming took 1 base from V and 5 from J; bases not matched to a gene: 3.

The genes are TRBV19 and TRBJ1-5; the match to TRBD1 covers 7 bases. The J segment lost 6 bases and the V segment lost 5 bases, leaving 13 bases of the junction unmatched. The CDR3 has 16 amino acids. Germline CDR1 and CDR2: LNHDA and SQIVND (reference sequence). The CDR3 protein is CASSRATGLMFQPQHF. The DNA for the CDR3 is TGTGCCAGTAGTCGGGCGACAGGGCTAATGTTTCAGCCCCAGCATTTT. Full variable domain (outside the CDR3, taken from reference TRBV19 and TRBJ1-5): DGGITQSPKYLFRKEGQNVTLSCEQNLNHDAMYWYRQDPGQGLRLIYYSQIVNDFQKGDIAEGYSVSREKKESFPLTVTSAQKNPTAFYLCASSRATGLMFQPQHFGDGTRLSIL.

The rearrangement uses TRBV10-3 and TRBJ2-7, with D perhaps matching TRBD1 (5 bases). The CDR3 contains 14 residues. Trimming left V 2 bases short and J 3 bases short, with 11 bases between. Germline values: CDR1 ENHRY, CDR2 SYGVKD. In nucleotides, the CDR3 is TGTGCCATCAGTGAGGACAGAGTAGGCTACGAGCAGTACTTC. Its translation is CAISEDRVGYEQYF.